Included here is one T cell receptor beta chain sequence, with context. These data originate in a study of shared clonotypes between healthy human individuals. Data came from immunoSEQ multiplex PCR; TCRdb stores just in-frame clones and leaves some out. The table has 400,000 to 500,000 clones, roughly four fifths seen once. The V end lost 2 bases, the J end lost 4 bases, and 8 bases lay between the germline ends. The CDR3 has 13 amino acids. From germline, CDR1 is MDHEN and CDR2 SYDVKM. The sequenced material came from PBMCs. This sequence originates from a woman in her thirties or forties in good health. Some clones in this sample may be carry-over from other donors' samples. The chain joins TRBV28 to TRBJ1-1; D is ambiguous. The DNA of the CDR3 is TGTGCCAGCAGTTTACGGGGAATCACTGAAGCTTTCTTT. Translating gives CASSLRGITEAFF.